A single sample is the source of the 20 T cell receptor beta chains below, sequenced in a study of T cell changes during pregnancy in multiple sclerosis. Sequencing used immunoSEQ multiplex PCR; TCRdb keeps in-frame clones, though not all of them. This sample has over 50,000 clones, with about nine tenths found just once. The sequenced sample was CD4+ T cells from peripheral blood mononuclear cells, obtained after pregnancy. The source of these receptors is a female donor with multiple sclerosis, enrolled in a pregnancy study.

The V call is TRBV4-3, the J call TRBJ2-7, with 7 bases lining up with TRBD1. The V gene end was trimmed by 1 base and the J gene end by 1 base; junction bases not matched to a gene: 10. Germline-derived CDR1 and CDR2 are LGHNA and YSLEER. The CDR3 runs to 17 residues. In nucleotides, the CDR3 is TGCGCCAGCAGCCAAGCAGCAGGGGGTTTTGGGTCCTACGAGCAGTACTTC. Translating gives CASSQAAGGFGSYEQYF.

This clone occurred a few times. This rearrangement joins TRBV18 to TRBJ1-1; possibly TRBD1 for D (5 bases). The V end lost 3 bases, the J end lost 0 bases, and 8 bases lay between the germline ends. CDR3 size: 14 residues. From germline, CDR1 is KGHSH and CDR2 LQKENI. The CDR3 reads CASSPRGLNTEAFF. Written as DNA, the CDR3 is TGTGCCAGCTCACCTAGGGGATTGAACACTGAAGCTTTCTTT.

The gene calls are TRBV14 and TRBJ2-7; D gene uncertain. CDR1 and CDR2 (germline): SGHDN, FVKESK. Trimming pared 1 base from V and 9 bases from J, leaving 13 bases between. CDR3 size: 13 residues. This CDR3 reads CASSQAGSTTQYF. DNA for the CDR3: TGTGCCAGCAGCCAAGCCGGGTCCACGACGCAGTACTTC. Using reference TRBV14 and TRBJ2-7 for the parts outside the CDR3, the full variable domain is EAGVTQFPSHSVIEKGQTVTLRCDPISGHDNLYWYRRVMGKEIKFLLHFVKESKQDESGMPNNRFLAERTGGTYSTLKVQPAELEDSGVYFCASSQAGSTTQYFGPGTRLTVT.

This chain connects TRBV23-1 to TRBJ2-7; TRBD2 aligns across 9 bases. TRBV23-1 is annotated as an ORF whose role is uncertain. Losses at the gene ends were 4 bases for V and 3 bases for J; bases not matched to a gene: 13. This CDR3 contains 17 residues. DNA for the CDR3: TGCGCCAGCAGTCGCCGGGGAGCGGGAGGATTGCACTACGAGCAGTACTTC. The encoded protein is CASSRRGAGGLHYEQYF.

This chain connects TRBV6-5 to TRBJ1-2; a weak D match, TRBD1 (5 bases). The CDR3 runs 14 residues. Germline loops: CDR1 MNHEY, CDR2 SVGAGI. The V end was cut by 6 bases, the J end by 6 bases, with 17 bases between. CDR3 protein: CASSPTASGNGYTF. The DNA of the CDR3 is TGTGCCAGCAGCCCGACAGCCTCCGGCAATGGCTACACCTTC.

A note on this clone: Distinct nucleotide sequences in the sample also encode this CDR3. V and J are TRBV29-1 and TRBJ1-5, with D possibly being TRBD1 (6 bases). The CDR3 loop spans 13 amino acids. Germline V gene sequence: CDR1 SQVTM, CDR2 ANQGSEA. The V gene lost 6 bases and the J gene lost 1 base, with 10 bases spanning the gap. The CDR3 bases are TGCAGCGTCGGACAGAACAGCAATCAGCCCCAGCATTTT. It codes for CSVGQNSNQPQHF.

The chain has TRBV27 and TRBJ2-3, with 11 bases that match TRBD1. Germline assignment: CDR1 MNHEY and CDR2 SMNVEV (reference sequence). This CDR3 has 15 residues. The J segment lost 5 bases and the V segment lost 8 bases, leaving 9 bases of the junction unmatched. This chain's CDR3 is CASGVRTGGVDTQYF. The DNA of the CDR3 is TGTGCCAGCGGCGTTAGGACAGGGGGCGTAGATACGCAGTATTTT.

The V call is TRBV5-1, the J call TRBJ1-2, with a weak D call TRBD1 (6 bases). Germline values: CDR1 SGHRS, CDR2 YFSETQ. The CDR3 loop spans 15 amino acids. Trimming removed 4 bases from V and 0 bases from J, with 13 bases in between. CDR3 DNA: TGCGCCAGCAGCGAGGGGGTCTGGCCTAACTATGGCTACACCTTC. Amino acid sequence: CASSEGVWPNYGYTF. The full variable domain, rest sourced from reference TRBV5-1 and TRBJ1-2, is KAGVTQTPRYLIKTRGQQVTLSCSPISGHRSVSWYQQTPGQGLQFLFEYFSETQRNKGNFPGRFSGRQFSNSRSEMNVSTLELGDSALYLCASSEGVWPNYGYTFGSGTRLTVV.

The chain links TRBV5-1 to TRBJ2-5, with a possible D match to TRBD2 (6 bases). The germline gives CDR1 SGHRS, CDR2 YFSETQ. The CDR3 consists of 13 residues. V lost 2 bases and J lost 1, with 6 bases in between. CDR3 in amino acids: CASSFGGQETQYF. Written as DNA, the CDR3 is TGCGCCAGCAGCTTCGGGGGCCAAGAGACCCAGTACTTC. Full variable domain (missing parts from reference TRBV5-1 and TRBJ2-5): KAGVTQTPRYLIKTRGQQVTLSCSPISGHRSVSWYQQTPGQGLQFLFEYFSETQRNKGNFPGRFSGRQFSNSRSEMNVSTLELGDSALYLCASSFGGQETQYFGPGTRLLVL.

This clone was counted once. The chain carries TRBV27 and TRBJ2-6; 8 bases match TRBD1. The CDR3 is made up of 18 amino acids. Trimming cost V 3 bases and J 0 bases; bases outside gene matches: 7. Germline CDR1 reads MNHEY; CDR2 reads SMNVEV (reference sequence). CDR3 in amino acids: CASSFFGQGFSGANVLTF. CDR3 in DNA: TGTGCCAGCAGTTTTTTCGGACAGGGATTCTCTGGGGCCAACGTCCTGACTTTC.

The chain joins TRBV6-5 to TRBJ2-6; 7 positions match TRBD1. The CDR3 length is 15 residues. The germline V gene has CDR1 MNHEY and CDR2 SVGAGI. With 7 bases clipped from V and 2 bases from J, the junction kept 5 bases outside the gene matches. As DNA, the CDR3 is TGTGCCAGCACCGTAGACAGGGCTGGGGCCAACGTCCTGACTTTC. Protein product: CASTVDRAGANVLTF.

The CDR3 is CASSPRTSGYSYNEQFF. CDR3 nucleotide sequence: TGTGCCAGCAGCCCCCGGACTAGCGGGTACTCTTACAATGAGCAGTTCTTC. The chain links TRBV11-2 to TRBJ2-1; TRBD2 matches at 11 bases. The CDR3 consists of 17 residues. Trimming at V came to 5 bases and at J to 4 bases, leaving 10 bases not matched to a gene. From germline, CDR1 is SGHAT and CDR2 FQNNGV.

V is TRBV10-3 and J is TRBJ2-1, with 9 positions matching TRBD2. Germline V CDR1 and CDR2: ENHRY, SYGVKD. The CDR3 contains 18 residues. The V segment lost 0 bases and the J segment 1 base; nucleotides outside the gene matches: 7. The CDR3 DNA is TGTGCCATCAGTGAGTCAGGGCTAGCGGGAAAATCCTACAATGAGCAGTTCTTC. It translates to CAISESGLAGKSYNEQFF.

The rearrangement joins TRBV18 to TRBJ2-1; possible D gene TRBD1, 6 bases. CDR3 length: 16 amino acids. Trimming cost V 2 bases and J 9 bases, with 20 bases left between them. The V gene's germline CDR1 is KGHSH and CDR2 LQKENI. Here the CDR3 DNA reads TGTGCCAGCTCACCAACAAGCAGGGGCCAGTTAGGTGAGCAGTTCTTC. Its translation is CASSPTSRGQLGEQFF.

This clone has a single count. The chain is built from TRBV10-3 and TRBJ2-5; 7 bases fit TRBD1. Germline V lookup: CDR1 ENHRY, CDR2 SYGVKD. The J segment lost 3 bases and the V segment lost 5 bases, leaving 6 bases of the junction unmatched. This CDR3 is built from 14 residues. The CDR3 DNA sequence: TGTGCCATCAGTAAGGGACAGAGTAAAGAGACCCAGTACTTC. Its translation is CAISKGQSKETQYF.

This rearrangement joins TRBV11-2 to TRBJ2-5, with TRBD2 matching over 9 bases. The length of the CDR3 is 15 residues. V trimming: 4 bases; J trimming: 5 bases; junction bases outside the gene matches: 8. CDR1 is SGHAT, CDR2 FQNNGV, per germline. The CDR3 coding sequence is TGTGCCAGCAGCTCCAATAGCGGGAGTGGGGAGACCCAGTACTTC. Protein: CASSSNSGSGETQYF. The full variable domain, rest sourced from reference TRBV11-2 and TRBJ2-5, is EAGVAQSPRYKIIEKRQSVAFWCNPISGHATLYWYQQILGQGPKLLIQFQNNGVVDDSQLPKDRFSAERLKGVDSTLKIQPAKLEDSAVYLCASSSNSGSGETQYFGPGTRLLVL.

The V and J genes are TRBV15 and TRBJ2-5; possible D gene TRBD1, 6 bases. CDR1 is LNHNV, CDR2 YYDKDF, per germline (reference sequence). V was trimmed by 2 bases and J by 4 bases, leaving 17 bases between them. The CDR3 sequence is 16 residues long. For the CDR3, the DNA is TGTGCCACCAGCAGAAGACGGGACATCTGGCGAGAGACCCAGTACTTC. It encodes CATSRRRDIWRETQYF.

This sequence joins TRBV7-9 and TRBJ1-3; D possibly corresponds to TRBD1 (6 bases). The CDR3 is 17 residues long. V was pared by 3 bases and J by 0 bases, with 15 bases between. Germline lookup yields CDR1 SEHNR and CDR2 FQNEAQ (reference sequence). The CDR3 DNA follows: TGTGCCAGCAGCTTCGGACAGACCTATTCCTCTGGAAACACCATATATTTT. This codes for CASSFGQTYSSGNTIYF.

CDR3 bases: TGTGCCAGCAGCCCTCTCCCGGGACAGTTTAATCAGCCCCAGCATTTT. Its translation: CASSPLPGQFNQPQHF. The rearrangement uses TRBV7-9 and TRBJ1-5, with 7 bases aligning to TRBD1. Germline V gene sequence: CDR1 SEHNR, CDR2 FQNEAQ (reference sequence). The CDR3 totals 16 residues. V was pared by 5 bases and J by 4 bases, with 11 bases of the junction left unmatched.

The gene calls are TRBV19 and TRBJ2-3, with TRBD2 identical over 9 bases. Germline values: CDR1 LNHDA, CDR2 SQIVND (reference sequence). Unmatched junction bases numbered 2, after V lost 5 bases and J lost 5 bases. The CDR3 length is 13 residues. The DNA for the CDR3 is TGTGCCAGTAGTCCAGCGGGAGGAGATACGCAGTATTTT. This gives the protein CASSPAGGDTQYF.